This note documents a single T cell receptor (beta chain) sequence. These data belong to a study of blood T cell repertoires in COVID-19. Overall study: Samples of COVID-19 (acute and convalescent) were obtained from the United States, Italy and Spain. T cells, B-cell-depleted T cells, or PBMCs provided the cDNA or gDNA that served as material.

All enrollees were roughly 18 to 95 years old and from under 25 US areas. TCRdb's table, derived via immunoSEQ multiplex PCR, lists solely in-frame clones and lacks some. The table records hundreds of thousands of clones, 80% to 90% of them present only once. J lost 8 bases, V lost 6 bases, and 6 bases had no gene match. This CDR3 has 13 residues. The TCR sequence derives from a woman between 18 and 29 years old who had recovered from COVID-19. The chain carries TRBV12-3 or TRBV12-4 and TRBJ1-4; 7 bases are a match to TRBD1. Material: PBMCs or T cells enriched from blood (not recorded which). The CDR3 is CASRLQGMEKLFF. CDR3 in DNA: TGTGCCAGCAGATTACAGGGGATGGAAAAACTGTTTTTT.